This record covers a single T cell receptor (beta chain). This sample is part of a study of cytomegalovirus exposure and HLA in healthy donors. Measured with immunoSEQ multiplex PCR; TCRdb has only the in-frame clones, and not every one. Of approximately 54,000 clones listed, 89% are singletons. This clonotype was obtained from a young woman in good health and CMV-seropositive. Source material: PBMCs.

This CDR3 reads CASSRGQEAYEQYF. The CDR3, as DNA: TGTGCCAGCTCACGTGGACAGGAGGCCTACGAGCAGTACTTC. The rearrangement links TRBV18 to TRBJ2-7, with 7 nucleotides matching TRBD1. Germline lookup yields CDR1 KGHSH and CDR2 LQKENI. This CDR3 spans 14 amino acids. The junction had 5 bases not matched to a gene; V was cut back by 4 bases and J by 2 bases.